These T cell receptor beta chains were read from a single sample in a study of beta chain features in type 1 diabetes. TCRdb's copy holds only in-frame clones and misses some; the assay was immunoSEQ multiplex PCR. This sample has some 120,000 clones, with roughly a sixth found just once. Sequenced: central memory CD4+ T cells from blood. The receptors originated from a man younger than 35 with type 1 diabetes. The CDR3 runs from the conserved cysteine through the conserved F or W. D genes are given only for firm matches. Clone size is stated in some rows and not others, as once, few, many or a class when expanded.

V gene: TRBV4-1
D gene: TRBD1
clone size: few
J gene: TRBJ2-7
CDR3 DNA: TGCGCCAGCAGCCAGGACCCCGGGACAGGGGGCTCCTACGAGCAGTACTTC
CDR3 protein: CASSQDPGTGGSYEQYF

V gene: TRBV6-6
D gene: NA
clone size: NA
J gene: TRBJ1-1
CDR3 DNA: TGTGCCAGCAGTTACGCAAGTATAAACACTGAAGCTTTCTTT
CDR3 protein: CASSYASINTEAFF

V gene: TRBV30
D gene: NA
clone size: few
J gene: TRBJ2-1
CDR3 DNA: TGTGCCTGTATCGGGCTAGCAAACTACAATGAGCAGTTCTTC
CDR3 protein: CACIGLANYNEQFF

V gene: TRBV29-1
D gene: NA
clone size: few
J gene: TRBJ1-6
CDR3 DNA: TGCAGCGTTTCCATAAACGGGGGATCACCCCTCCACTTT
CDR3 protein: CSVSINGGSPLHF

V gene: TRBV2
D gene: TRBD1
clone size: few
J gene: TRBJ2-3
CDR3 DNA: TGTGCCAGCAGTTCTCGGACAGGGGACACAGATACGCAGTATTTT
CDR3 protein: CASSSRTGDTDTQYF

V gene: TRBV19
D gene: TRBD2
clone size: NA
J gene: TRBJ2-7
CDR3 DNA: TGTGCCAGTAGTATATCTTGGACTAGTGCCTACGAGCAGTACTTC
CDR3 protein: CASSISWTSAYEQYF

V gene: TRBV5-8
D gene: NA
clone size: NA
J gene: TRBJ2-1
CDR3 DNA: TGTGCCAGCAGCTTGGTTTCCGAATACGACGATCCGTTCTTC
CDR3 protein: CASSLVSEYDDPFF

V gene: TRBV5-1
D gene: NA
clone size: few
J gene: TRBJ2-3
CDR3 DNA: TGCGCCAGCAGCTTCACAGCGCTTAGCACAGATACGCAGTATTTT
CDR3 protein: CASSFTALSTDTQYF

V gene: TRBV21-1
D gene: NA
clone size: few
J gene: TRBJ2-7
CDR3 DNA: TGTGCCAGCAGCAAATTCCCGGGGATGAGCGAGCAGTACTTC
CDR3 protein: CASSKFPGMSEQYF

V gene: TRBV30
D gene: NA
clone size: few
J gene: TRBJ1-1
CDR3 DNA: TGTGCCTGGAGCCCACAAAGGGGCACTGAAGCTTTCTTT
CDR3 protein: CAWSPQRGTEAFF

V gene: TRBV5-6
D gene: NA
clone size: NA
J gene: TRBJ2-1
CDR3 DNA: TGTGCCAGCAGCTTCGGTAGGCACAATGAGCAGTTCTTC
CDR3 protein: CASSFGRHNEQFF

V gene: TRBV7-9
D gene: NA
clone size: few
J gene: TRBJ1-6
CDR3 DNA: TGTGCCAGCAGCTTGGGAATTGGACAGTATAATTCACCCCTCCACTTT
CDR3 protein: CASSLGIGQYNSPLHF

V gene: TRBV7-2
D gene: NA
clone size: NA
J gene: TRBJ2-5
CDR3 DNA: TGTGCCAGCAGCTTCAGGGGTCGCACCGAGGCCCAGTACTTC
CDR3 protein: CASSFRGRTEAQYF

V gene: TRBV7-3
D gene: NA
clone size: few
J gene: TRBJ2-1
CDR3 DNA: TGTGCCAGCAGCTTAACAGAGAGCTCCTACAATGAGCAGTTCTTC
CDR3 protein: CASSLTESSYNEQFF

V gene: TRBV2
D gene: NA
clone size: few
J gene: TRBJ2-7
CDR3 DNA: TGTGCCAGCAGCTTAACCCGGGACACTCAGTACTTC
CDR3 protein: CASSLTRDTQYF

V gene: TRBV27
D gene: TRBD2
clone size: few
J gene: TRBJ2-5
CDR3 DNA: TGTGCCAGCAGTTTAAGTCGGGGGGGGGAGACCCAGTACTTC
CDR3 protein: CASSLSRGGETQYF

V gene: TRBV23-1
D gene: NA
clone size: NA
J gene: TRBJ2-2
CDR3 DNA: TGCGCCAGCAGTCAATTGAGCGTCGAGCTCACCGGGGAGCTGTTTTTT
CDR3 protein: CASSQLSVELTGELFF

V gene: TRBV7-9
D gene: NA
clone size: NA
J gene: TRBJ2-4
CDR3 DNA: TGTGCCAGCAGCTTACAGGGGACTCTAGCCAAAAACATTCAGTACTTC
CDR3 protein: CASSLQGTLAKNIQYF

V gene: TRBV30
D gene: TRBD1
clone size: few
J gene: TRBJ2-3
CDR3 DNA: TGTGCCTGGGGCATGGGACAGATCACAGATACGCAGTATTTT
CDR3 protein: CAWGMGQITDTQYF

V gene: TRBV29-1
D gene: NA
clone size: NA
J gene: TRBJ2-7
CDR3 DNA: TGCAGCGTTGTCCAGGGGCCCCACGAGCAGTACTTC
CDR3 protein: CSVVQGPHEQYF

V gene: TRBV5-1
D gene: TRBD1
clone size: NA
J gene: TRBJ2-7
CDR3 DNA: TGCGCCAGCAGCCCCACGGGACAGGGGGCTTACGAGCAGTACTTC
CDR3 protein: CASSPTGQGAYEQYF

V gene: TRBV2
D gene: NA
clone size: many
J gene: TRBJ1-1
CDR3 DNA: TGTGCCAGCAGGGAAGACAGTCGGGTTTGGGACACTGAAGCTTTCTTT
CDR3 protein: CASREDSRVWDTEAFF

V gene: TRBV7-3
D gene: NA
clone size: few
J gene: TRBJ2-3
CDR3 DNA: TGTGCCAGCAGTATCGGGGCCCGCACAGATACGCAGTATTTT
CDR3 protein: CASSIGARTDTQYF

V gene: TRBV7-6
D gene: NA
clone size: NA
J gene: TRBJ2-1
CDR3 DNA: TGTGCCAGCAGCTTATCCGGGAATGAGCAGTTCTTC
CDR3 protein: CASSLSGNEQFF

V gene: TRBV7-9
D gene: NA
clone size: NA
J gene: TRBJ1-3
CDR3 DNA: TGTGCCAGCAGCTTTGAGTATGGAAACACCATATATTTT
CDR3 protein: CASSFEYGNTIYF

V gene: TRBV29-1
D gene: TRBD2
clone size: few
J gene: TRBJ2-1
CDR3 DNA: TGCAGCGCCACGGGGGGTCCGGGTTCCTACAATGAGCAGTTCTTC
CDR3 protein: CSATGGPGSYNEQFF

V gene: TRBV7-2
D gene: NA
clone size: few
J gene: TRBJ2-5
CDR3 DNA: TGTGCCAGCAGCTTCAGTGCGGTACGGGAGACCCAGTACTTC
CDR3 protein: CASSFSAVRETQYF

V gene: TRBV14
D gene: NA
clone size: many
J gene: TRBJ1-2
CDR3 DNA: TGTGCCAGCAGCCAAGAAGGAACGCCAGACGAATATGGCTACACCTTC
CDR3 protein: CASSQEGTPDEYGYTF

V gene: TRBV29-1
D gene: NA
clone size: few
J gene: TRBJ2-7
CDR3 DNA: TGCAGCGTTGGGTCAGCCCAAGCTGGAGAGCAGTACTTC
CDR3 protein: CSVGSAQAGEQYF

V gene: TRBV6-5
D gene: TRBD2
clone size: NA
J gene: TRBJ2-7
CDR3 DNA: TGTGCCACCCAATCGACTAGCGGGAGGGAGCAGTACTTC
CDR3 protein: CATQSTSGREQYF

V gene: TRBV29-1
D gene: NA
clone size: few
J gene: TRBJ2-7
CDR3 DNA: TGCAGCGTGCTTACCGGGACAAGGGGCGAGCAGTACTTC
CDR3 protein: CSVLTGTRGEQYF

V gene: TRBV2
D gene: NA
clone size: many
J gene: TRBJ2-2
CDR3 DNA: TGTGCCAGCCAGGGGACCGGGGAGCTGTTTTTT
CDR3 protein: CASQGTGELFF

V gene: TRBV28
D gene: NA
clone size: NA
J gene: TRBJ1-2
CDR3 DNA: TGTGCCAGCAGTTTTTCCAGCCCCTATGGCTACACCTTC
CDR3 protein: CASSFSSPYGYTF

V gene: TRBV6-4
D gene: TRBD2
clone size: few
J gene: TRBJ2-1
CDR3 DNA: TGTGCCAGCAGTGCTAGGACTAGCGGGAGAAATGAGCAGTTCTTC
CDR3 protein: CASSARTSGRNEQFF

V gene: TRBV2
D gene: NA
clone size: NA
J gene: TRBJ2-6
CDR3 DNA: TGTGCCAGCACTTCGGACGGACAACCTGGGGCCAACGTCCTGACTTTC
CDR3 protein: CASTSDGQPGANVLTF

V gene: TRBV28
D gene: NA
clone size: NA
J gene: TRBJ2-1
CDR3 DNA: TGTGCCAGCAGTTTTAATTTGGGCCGAGGTGAGCAGTTCTTC
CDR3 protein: CASSFNLGRGEQFF

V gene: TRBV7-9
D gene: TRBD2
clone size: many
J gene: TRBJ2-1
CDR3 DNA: TGTGCCAGCAGCTTATCACTAGCGGGAACGAATAATGAGCAGTTCTTC
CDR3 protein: CASSLSLAGTNNEQFF

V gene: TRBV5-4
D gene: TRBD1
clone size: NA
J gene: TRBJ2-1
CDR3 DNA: TGTGCCAGCAGCTTCCGGGACAGGGGTTACAATGAGCAGTTCTTC
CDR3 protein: CASSFRDRGYNEQFF

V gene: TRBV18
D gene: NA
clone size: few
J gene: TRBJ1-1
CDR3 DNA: TGTGCCAGCTGGATTGACAAGAACACTGAAGCTTTCTTT
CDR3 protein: CASWIDKNTEAFF

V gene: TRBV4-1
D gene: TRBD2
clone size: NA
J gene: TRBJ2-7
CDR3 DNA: TGCGCCAGCAGCCAATATGGACTAGCGGTTTACGAGCAGTACTTC
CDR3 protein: CASSQYGLAVYEQYF

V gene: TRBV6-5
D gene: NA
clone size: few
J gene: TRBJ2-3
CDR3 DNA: TGTGCCAGCAGTTACTCCTTGGATCGGGCAGATACGCAGTATTTT
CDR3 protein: CASSYSLDRADTQYF

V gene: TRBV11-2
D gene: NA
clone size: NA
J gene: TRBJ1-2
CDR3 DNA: TGTGCCAGCAGCTTAGACGGCCTCTATGGCTACACCTTC
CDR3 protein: CASSLDGLYGYTF

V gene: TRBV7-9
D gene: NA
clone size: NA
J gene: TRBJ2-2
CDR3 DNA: TGTGCCAGCAGCCCATCCTTGTGGTACAGATCCAACACCGGGGAGCTGTTTTTT
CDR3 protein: CASSPSLWYRSNTGELFF

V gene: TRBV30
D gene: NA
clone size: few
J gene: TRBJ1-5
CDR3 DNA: TGTGCCTGGAATCCGGGACAAAATCAGCCCCAGCATTTT
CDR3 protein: CAWNPGQNQPQHF

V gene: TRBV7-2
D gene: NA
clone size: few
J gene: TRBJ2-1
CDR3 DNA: TGTGCCAGCAGCCCCCCCGGGGCGCGTGAGCAGTTCTTC
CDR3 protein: CASSPPGAREQFF

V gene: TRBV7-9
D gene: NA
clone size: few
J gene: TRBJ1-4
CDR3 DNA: TGTGCCAGCAGCCTCGGGGTAGGCGAAAAACTGTTTTTT
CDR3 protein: CASSLGVGEKLFF

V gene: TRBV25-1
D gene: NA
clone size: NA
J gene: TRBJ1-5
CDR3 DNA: TGTGCCAGCAGTGCAGGGACTTCGCCCCAGCATTTT
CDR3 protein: CASSAGTSPQHF

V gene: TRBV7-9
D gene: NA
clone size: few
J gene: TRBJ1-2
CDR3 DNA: TGTGCCAGCAGCCCCCCTAAGGATCGCTATGGCTACACCTTC
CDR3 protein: CASSPPKDRYGYTF